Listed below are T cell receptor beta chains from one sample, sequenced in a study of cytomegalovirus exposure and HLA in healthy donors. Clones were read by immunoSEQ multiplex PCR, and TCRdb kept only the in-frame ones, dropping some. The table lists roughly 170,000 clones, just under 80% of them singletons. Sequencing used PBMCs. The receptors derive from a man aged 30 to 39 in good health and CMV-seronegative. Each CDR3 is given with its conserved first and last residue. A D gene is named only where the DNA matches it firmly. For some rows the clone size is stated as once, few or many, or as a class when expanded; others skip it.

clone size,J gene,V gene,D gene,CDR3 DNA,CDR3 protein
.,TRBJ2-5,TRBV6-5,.,TGTGCCAGCAGTTACACAGTCCAAGAGACCCAGTACTTC,CASSYTVQETQYF
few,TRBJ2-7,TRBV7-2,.,TGTGCCAGCAGCTCAAGGACAACAGGGAACGACGAGCAGTACTTC,CASSSRTTGNDEQYF
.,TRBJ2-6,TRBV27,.,TGTGCACAACGATCCGACTCTGGGGCCAACGTCCTGACTTTC,CAQRSDSGANVLTF
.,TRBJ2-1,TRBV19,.,TGTGCCAGTAGTATGGGTGGAGACAATGAGCAGTTCTTC,CASSMGGDNEQFF
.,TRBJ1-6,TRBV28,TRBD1,TGTGCCAGCAGGGAGACAGGGGGCCCCGGGCGATACTATAATTCACCCCTCCACTTT,CASRETGGPGRYYNSPLHF
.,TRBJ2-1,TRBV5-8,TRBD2,TGTGCCAGCAGCTCAAGATCCGGGACTAGTCACAATGAGCAGTTCTTC,CASSSRSGTSHNEQFF
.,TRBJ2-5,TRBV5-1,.,TGCGCCAGCAGCTTGAGTCTTTTGGGGGAGGTGCAAGAGACCCAGTACTTC,CASSLSLLGEVQETQYF
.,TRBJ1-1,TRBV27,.,TGTGCCAGCAGGAGAAGAGAAATCAGGGGCTCGAGGAACACTGAAGCTTTCTTT,CASRRREIRGSRNTEAFF
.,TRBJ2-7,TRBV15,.,TGTGCCACCAGCAGAGCAGGGGTATTCGACTACGAGCAGTACTTC,CATSRAGVFDYEQYF
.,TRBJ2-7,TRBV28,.,TGTGCCAGCAGTTTGTATAAGGTAACAGGGATTCCTTACGAGCAGTACTTC,CASSLYKVTGIPYEQYF
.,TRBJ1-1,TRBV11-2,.,TGTGCCAGCAGCTTTCAGTCCCACACTGAAGCTTTCTTT,CASSFQSHTEAFF
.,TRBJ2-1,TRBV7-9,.,TGTGCCAGCAGCTTTATTAGCTCCTACAATGAGCAGTTCTTC,CASSFISSYNEQFF
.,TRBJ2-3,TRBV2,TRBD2,TGTGCCAGCAGTGAAAGGACTAGCGGGACTAGCACAGATACGCAGTATTTT,CASSERTSGTSTDTQYF
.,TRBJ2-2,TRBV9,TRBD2,TGTGCCAGCAGCGTAGGTGCGGGAGTTATGGCCGGGGAGCTGTTTTTT,CASSVGAGVMAGELFF
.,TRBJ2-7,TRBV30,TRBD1,TGTGCCTGGAGTCGGGGACAGGGTCTTTACGAGCAGTACTTC,CAWSRGQGLYEQYF
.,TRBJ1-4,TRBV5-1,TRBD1,TGCGCCAGCAGCTTGGCCGGGACAGAAGGGGAAAAACTGTTTTTT,CASSLAGTEGEKLFF
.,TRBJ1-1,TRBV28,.,TGTGCCAGCAGCTTAACAACTGAAGCTTTCTTT,CASSLTTEAFF
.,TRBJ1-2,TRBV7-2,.,TGTGCCAGCAGCCTCGGGGGAGGTAGCGATCCTTATGGCTACACCTTC,CASSLGGGSDPYGYTF
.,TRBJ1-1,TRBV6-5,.,TGTGCCAGCAGTTACTCGAGTACTGAAGCTTTCTTT,CASSYSSTEAFF
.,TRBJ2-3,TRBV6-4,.,TGTGCCAGCAGTTTAGACAGAACAGATACGCAGTATTTT,CASSLDRTDTQYF
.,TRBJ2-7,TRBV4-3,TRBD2,TGCGCCAGCAGCCAAGATGTGCTAGCGGACTCCTACGAGCAGTACTTC,CASSQDVLADSYEQYF
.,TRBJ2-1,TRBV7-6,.,TGTGCCAGCAGCTTCCTGGGGCCCAATGAGCAGTTCTTC,CASSFLGPNEQFF
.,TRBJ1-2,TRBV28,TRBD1,TGTGCCAGCAGCCAGGGGGCGGACAACTATGGCTACACCTTC,CASSQGADNYGYTF
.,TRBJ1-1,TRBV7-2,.,TGTGCCAGCAGCGCCGGTATGGTATCTGAAGCTTTCTTT,CASSAGMVSEAFF
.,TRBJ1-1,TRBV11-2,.,TGTGCCAGCAGCTTCCAGGCCGACACTGAAGCTTTCTTT,CASSFQADTEAFF
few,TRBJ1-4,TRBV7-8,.,TGTGCCAGCAGCTTAGTCGGGGGATCGGGTAATGAAAAACTGTTTTTT,CASSLVGGSGNEKLFF
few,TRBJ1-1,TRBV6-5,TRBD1,TGTGCCAGCAGTTATACGACAGGGGAGGACACTGAAGCTTTCTTT,CASSYTTGEDTEAFF
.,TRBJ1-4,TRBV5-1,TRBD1,TGCGCCAGCAGCTTGGGTCCAGGGGGATCAACTAATGAAAAACTGTTTTTT,CASSLGPGGSTNEKLFF
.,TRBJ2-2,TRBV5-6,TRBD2,TGTGCCAGCAGCAAGGGACTAGAATCCACCGGGGAGCTGTTTTTT,CASSKGLESTGELFF
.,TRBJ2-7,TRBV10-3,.,TGTGCCATGAAGGGAGAGCGATCGGGCGAGCAGTACTTC,CAMKGERSGEQYF
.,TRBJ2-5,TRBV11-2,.,TGTGCCAGCAGCTTAACGGGGGCACAGGGGAATGAGGAGACCCAGTACTTC,CASSLTGAQGNEETQYF
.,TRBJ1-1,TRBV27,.,TGTGCCAGCAACCCCACATGGGGCAGCGAAGGCACTGAAGCTTTCTTT,CASNPTWGSEGTEAFF
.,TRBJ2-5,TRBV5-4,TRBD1,TGTGCCAGCAGCACCTCCCCGGGACAGAGGGCGACCCAGTACTTC,CASSTSPGQRATQYF
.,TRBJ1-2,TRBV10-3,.,TGTGCCATCAGTGAAGTAGAAGGCTACACCTTC,CAISEVEGYTF
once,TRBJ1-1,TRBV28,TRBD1,TGTGCCAGCAGTTTACTAGCCGGGACAGTCGTGAACACTGAAGCTTTCTTT,CASSLLAGTVVNTEAFF
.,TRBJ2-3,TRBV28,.,TGTGCCAGCAGCAGGGGTCCAGGGGGCACAGATACGCAGTATTTT,CASSRGPGGTDTQYF
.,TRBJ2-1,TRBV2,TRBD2,TGTGCCAGCACGCTGACTAGCGGGAGTGCCTATGAGCAGTTCTTC,CASTLTSGSAYEQFF
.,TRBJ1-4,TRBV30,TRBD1,TGTGCCTGGATTGACACAGGGGGCGTTCACGAAAAACTGTTTTTT,CAWIDTGGVHEKLFF
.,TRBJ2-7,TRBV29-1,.,TGCAGCGTTGTAGGGGGTTACGAGCAGTACTTC,CSVVGGYEQYF
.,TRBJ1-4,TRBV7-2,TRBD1,TGTGCCAGCAGCCTTATCCCAGGGGGCGCGGGGTCAAGCGAAAAACTGTTTTTT,CASSLIPGGAGSSEKLFF
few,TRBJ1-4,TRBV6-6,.,TGTGCCAGCAGTTACGCCGGGGGTGCAACTAATGAAAAACTGTTTTTT,CASSYAGGATNEKLFF
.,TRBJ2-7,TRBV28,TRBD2,TGTGCCAGCAGAGGGGCTAGCGGGAATACCTACGAGCAGTACTTC,CASRGASGNTYEQYF
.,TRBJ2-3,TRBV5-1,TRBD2,TGCGCCAGCAGCTCTAGCGGGAGTCAGGAAGATACGCAGTATTTT,CASSSSGSQEDTQYF
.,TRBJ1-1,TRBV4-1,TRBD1,TGCGCCAGCAGCCAAGCGACAGGGGCCGGGGCTTTCTTT,CASSQATGAGAFF
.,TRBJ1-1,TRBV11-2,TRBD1,TGTGCCAGCAGCGGACGACAGGGGACGTCTGAAGCTTTCTTT,CASSGRQGTSEAFF
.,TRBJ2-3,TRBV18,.,TGTGCCAGCTCACCGCCACTAGCAGGGACAGATACGCAGTATTTT,CASSPPLAGTDTQYF
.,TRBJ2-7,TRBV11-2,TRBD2,TGTGCCAGCAGCTTAGATATTAGCGGGAGATACGAGCAGTACTTC,CASSLDISGRYEQYF